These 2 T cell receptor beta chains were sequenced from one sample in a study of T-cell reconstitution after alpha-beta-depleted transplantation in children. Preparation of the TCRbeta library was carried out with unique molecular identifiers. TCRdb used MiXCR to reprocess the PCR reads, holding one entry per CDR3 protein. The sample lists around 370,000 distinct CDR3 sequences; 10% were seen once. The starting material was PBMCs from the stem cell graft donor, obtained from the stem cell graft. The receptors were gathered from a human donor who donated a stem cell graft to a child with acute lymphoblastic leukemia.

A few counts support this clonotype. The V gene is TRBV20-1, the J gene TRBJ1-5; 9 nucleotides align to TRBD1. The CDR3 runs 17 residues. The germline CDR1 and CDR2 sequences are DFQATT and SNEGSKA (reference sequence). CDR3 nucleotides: TGCTGCGCTAGAGCTTATTACCGGACAGGGGGCAATCAGCCCCAGCATTTT. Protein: CCARAYYRTGGNQPQHF.

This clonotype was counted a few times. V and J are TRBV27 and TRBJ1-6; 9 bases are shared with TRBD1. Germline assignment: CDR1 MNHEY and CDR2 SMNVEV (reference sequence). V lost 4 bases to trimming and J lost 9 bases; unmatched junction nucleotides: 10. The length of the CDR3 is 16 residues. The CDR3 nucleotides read TGTGCCAGCAGTTCCCAACGGACAGGGGTGGTTTCACCCCTCCACTTT. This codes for CASSSQRTGVVSPLHF.